This T cell receptor beta chain was captured in a study of blood T cell repertoires in COVID-19. The wider study: COVID-19 samples collected from the United States, Italy and Spain covered acute and convalescent phases.

CDR3 length: 17 amino acids. V was pared by 3 bases and J by 6 bases, with 12 bases of the junction left unmatched. Germline lookup yields CDR1 SGHDN and CDR2 FVKESK. Authors' analysis steps: Using reference gene primer amplification, nucleated cell counts were estimated. Here immunoSEQ multiplex PCR was the method, and the copy in TCRdb shows in-frame clones only, minus some. That table supplies the V and J calls and clone size; D and trimming were determined from the DNA. Of over 150,000 clones listed, around 84% are singletons. The source material was peripheral blood. The chain combines TRBV14 with TRBJ2-1, with 9 bases matching TRBD1. The sequence was obtained from a man in his forties with acute or convalescent COVID-19. CDR3 protein: CASSQGTGTGWPNEQFF. In DNA, the CDR3 is TGTGCCAGCAGCCAGGGCACCGGGACAGGGTGGCCCAATGAGCAGTTCTTC.